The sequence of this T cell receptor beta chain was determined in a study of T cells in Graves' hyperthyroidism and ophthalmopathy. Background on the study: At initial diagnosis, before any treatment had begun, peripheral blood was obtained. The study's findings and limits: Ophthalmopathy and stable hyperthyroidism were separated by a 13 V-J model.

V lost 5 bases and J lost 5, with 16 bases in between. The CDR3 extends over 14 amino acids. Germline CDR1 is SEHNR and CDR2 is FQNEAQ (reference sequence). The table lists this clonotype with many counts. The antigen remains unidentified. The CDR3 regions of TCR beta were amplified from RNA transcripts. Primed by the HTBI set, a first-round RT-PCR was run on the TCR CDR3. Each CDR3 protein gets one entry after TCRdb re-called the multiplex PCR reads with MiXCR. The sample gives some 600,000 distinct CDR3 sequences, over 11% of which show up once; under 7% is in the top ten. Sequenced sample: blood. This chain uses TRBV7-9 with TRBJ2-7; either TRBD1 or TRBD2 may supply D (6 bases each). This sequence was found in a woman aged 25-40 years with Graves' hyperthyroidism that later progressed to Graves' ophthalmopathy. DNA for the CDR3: TGTGCCAGCAGCCTCGGCGGGACAATCCACGAGCAGTACTTC. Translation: CASSLGGTIHEQYF.